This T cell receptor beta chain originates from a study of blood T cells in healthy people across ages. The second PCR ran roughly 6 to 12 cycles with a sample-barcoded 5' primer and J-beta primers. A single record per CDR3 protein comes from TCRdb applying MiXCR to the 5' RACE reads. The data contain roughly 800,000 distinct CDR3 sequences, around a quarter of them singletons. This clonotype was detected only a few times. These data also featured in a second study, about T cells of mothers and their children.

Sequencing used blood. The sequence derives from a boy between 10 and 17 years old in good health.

In DNA form, the CDR3 reads TGTGCCAGCAGTTTAGCCCCTAGCGGGTACAATGAGCAGTTCTTC. It encodes CASSLAPSGYNEQFF. The J gene is TRBJ2-1, the V gene TRBV27; 8 positions agree with TRBD2. The V gene's germline CDR1 is MNHEY and CDR2 SMNVEV (reference sequence). The ends lost 2 bases at V and 4 bases at J; junction bases unmatched: 4. The length of the CDR3 is 15 residues.